This T cell receptor beta chain was retrieved from a study of blood T cell repertoires in COVID-19. Study context: T cells, B-cell-depleted T cells, or PBMCs provided the cDNA or gDNA that served as material.

The V gene lost 2 bases and the J gene lost 9 bases, with 17 bases spanning the gap. The CDR3 is 14 amino acids. Germline V gene lookup returns CDR1 GTSNPN and CDR2 SVGIG (reference sequence). Participants were aged 18 to 89 years, lived in 25 or so US areas, and enrolled virtually. Original methodology: The authors estimated nucleated cell counts from reference gene primer amplification. The data were produced by immunoSEQ multiplex PCR, yet TCRdb's version contains in-frame clones alone and is incomplete. That table is the source of V, J and clone size, and D and trimming were worked out from the DNA. Of approximately 260,000 clones listed, around 86% are singletons.

The TCR sequence derives from a woman between 40 and 55 years old with acute COVID-19. The specimen sequenced was PBMCs or T cells enriched from blood (not recorded which). J is TRBJ2-4 and V is TRBV30, with a weak D call TRBD1 (7 bases). Here the CDR3 reads CAWSKGAGGAIQYF. The CDR3 DNA sequence: TGTGCCTGGAGTAAGGGGGCAGGCGGGGCCATTCAGTACTTC.